These 31 T cell receptor beta chains came from one sample sequenced in a study of response to subunit inactivated influenza vaccine. TCRdb re-called the RT-PCR reads through MiXCR, storing one row per CDR3 protein. This sample has 170,000 or so distinct CDR3 sequences, with around 11% found just once. Sequenced material: CD8+ T cells sorted from PBMCs, taken approximately 25 months after vaccination. Receptors originate from a man aged 50 to 69 who received an inactivated influenza vaccine.

Only a few counts were recorded for this clonotype. The chain combines TRBV20-1 with TRBJ2-1, with D uncertain. V shed 2 bases and J shed 1 base, with 9 bases lying between them. Germline CDR1 DFQATT, CDR2 SNEGSKA (reference sequence). This CDR3 region has 14 residues. CDR3 in amino acids: CSARTLGSYNEQFF. CDR3 bases: TGCAGTGCTAGAACTTTAGGGTCCTACAATGAGCAGTTCTTC.

This clonotype was picked up many times. This sequence joins TRBV12-3 or TRBV12-4 and TRBJ2-1, with 13 bases fitting TRBD2. With 7 bases clipped from V and 8 bases from J, the junction kept 8 bases outside the gene matches. This CDR3 has 15 amino acids. This CDR3 is CASIQGTSGIYEQFF. CDR3 DNA sequence: TGTGCCAGCATTCAAGGGACTAGCGGGATCTATGAGCAGTTCTTC.

This clonotype was picked up a small number of times. The chain employs TRBV4-3 and TRBJ2-4, with 7 bases that match TRBD1. The V gene's germline CDR1 is LGHNA and CDR2 YSLEER. J gave up 7 bases and V 0 bases, and 6 bases lay outside the gene matches. This CDR3 has 15 residues. The CDR3 nucleotides are TGCGCCAGCAGCCAAGATCGACAGGGTAGGAACATTCAGTACTTC. Protein sequence: CASSQDRQGRNIQYF.

This clonotype was counted a single time. The chain is built from TRBV15 and TRBJ2-5; D remains ambiguous. CDR3 length: 11 amino acids. V was shortened by 5 bases and J by 9 bases, with 10 bases between the two germline ends. Germline CDR1 LNHNV, CDR2 YYDKDF (reference sequence). This CDR3 reads CATSVGVPQYF. The CDR3 bases are TGTGCCACCAGCGTTGGAGTGCCCCAGTACTTC. Complete variable domain (other parts from reference TRBV15 and TRBJ2-5): DAMVIQNPRYQVTQFGKPVTLSCSQTLNHNVMYWYQQKSSQAPKLLFHYYDKDFNNEADTPDNFQSRRPNTSFCFLDIRSPGLGDTAMYLCATSVGVPQYFGPGTRLLVL.

The gene calls are TRBV24-1 and TRBJ2-1, with D possibly being TRBD1 (6 bases). V was cut by 2 bases and J by 3 bases, with 19 bases left in between. The germline gives CDR1 KGHDR, CDR2 SFDVKD. The CDR3 runs to 18 residues. CDR3 sequence (DNA): TGTGCCACCAGTGATTGGGGGCCCGGGACCCGGGACTACAATGAGCAGTTCTTC. Translation: CATSDWGPGTRDYNEQFF.

This clonotype occurred a few times. V usage is TRBV10-3 and J usage is TRBJ2-5; 9 bases map to TRBD2. V lost 2 bases and J lost 4; bases outside the gene matches: 8. The germline V gene has CDR1 ENHRY and CDR2 SYGVKD. This CDR3 is 16 amino acids long. The CDR3 DNA reads TGTGCCATCAGTGAGCCATTAGCGGGAGAGGCAGAGACCCAGTACTTC. Its protein product is CAISEPLAGEAETQYF.

This clonotype was recorded many times. The CDR3 region has the DNA TGCGGGGGACAGGGCGCCACCGGGGAGCTGTTTTTT. It specifies CGGQGATGELFF. The chain carries TRBV20-1 and TRBJ2-2, with 9 bases that match TRBD1. This CDR3 comprises 12 residues. The V gene's germline CDR1 is DFQATT and CDR2 SNEGSKA (reference sequence).

In its sample, this clonotype was seen a few times. The chain recombines TRBV29-1 with TRBJ2-7; 9 bases align to TRBD1. The length of the CDR3 is 14 residues. The germline V gene encodes CDR1 SQVTM and CDR2 ANQGSEA. The trim removed 3 bases at V and 6 bases at J, leaving 9 bases unmatched. The CDR3 sequence is CSVEVGTGRGEQYF. Written as DNA, the CDR3 is TGCAGCGTTGAGGTGGGGACAGGGAGAGGCGAGCAGTACTTC.

This clonotype was observed many times. V is TRBV28 and J is TRBJ2-7; perhaps TRBD1 as D (6 bases). V lost 6 bases and J 3 bases, leaving 18 bases between the germline ends. The CDR3 contains 15 residues. Germline V lookup: CDR1 MDHEN, CDR2 SYDVKM. CDR3 protein: CASSRPRGYRYEQYF. The DNA of the CDR3 is TGTGCCAGCAGCCGCCCCAGGGGCTACCGCTACGAGCAGTACTTC.

This clonotype is deemed medium-sized (0.01 to 0.1%). The chain employs TRBV28 and TRBJ2-1, with a tentative D call TRBD1 (5 bases). CDR1 and CDR2 (germline): MDHEN, SYDVKM. This CDR3 is built from 11 residues. The V end lost 6 bases, the J end lost 15 bases, and 15 bases lay between the germline ends. The CDR3 spells CASRRGLEGFF. The CDR3 coding sequence is TGTGCCAGCAGAAGGGGTCTCGAAGGGTTCTTC.

In DNA form, the CDR3 reads TGTGCCAGCCGGTCCAACTACAATGAGCAGTTCTTC. Translated: CASRSNYNEQFF. The chain has TRBV13 and TRBJ2-1; D gene unclear. CDR1 is PRHDT and CDR2 is FYEKMQ in the germline V gene (reference sequence). The CDR3 covers 12 residues. The V end lost 8 bases, the J end lost 3 bases, and 8 bases lay between the germline ends.

This clonotype was detected only a few times. The V and J genes are TRBV27 and TRBJ2-7, with a tentative D call TRBD1 (5 bases). V shed 2 bases and J shed 2 bases, with 16 bases lying between them. CDR3 length: 16 residues. The germline CDR1 and CDR2 sequences are MNHEY and SMNVEV (reference sequence). The CDR3 sequence: CASSLSPGWVAYEQYF. CDR3 coding DNA: TGTGCCAGCAGTTTAAGTCCAGGGTGGGTGGCCTACGAGCAGTACTTC.

This clonotype came up a few times. The chain has TRBV21-1 and TRBJ2-3. TRBV21-1 is annotated as a pseudogene. This CDR3 is 14 amino acids long. The CDR3 protein is CASSEDSYTDTQYF. The CDR3 coding sequence is TGTGCCAGCAGCGAAGACAGCTACACAGATACGCAGTATTTT.

The gene calls are TRBV11-2 and TRBJ2-5; TRBD1 matches at 7 bases. After removal of 2 bases from V and 3 bases from J, the junction contained 3 bases not matched to a gene. The germline V gene has CDR1 SGHAT and CDR2 FQNNGV. The CDR3 spans 14 residues. CDR3 region: CASSLQDRKETQYF. For the CDR3, the DNA is TGTGCCAGCAGCTTACAGGACAGGAAAGAGACCCAGTACTTC.

This clonotype was counted at least ten times. The J gene is TRBJ2-5, the V gene TRBV28; 12 bases are a match to TRBD2. Germline lookup yields CDR1 MDHEN and CDR2 SYDVKM. The CDR3 sequence is 17 residues long. J was trimmed by 0 bases and V by 6 bases; bases with no gene match: 8. The CDR3 sequence is CASSGLAGGKYQETQYF. The CDR3 DNA is TGTGCCAGCAGCGGTCTAGCGGGGGGGAAGTACCAAGAGACCCAGTACTTC.

This chain joins TRBV2 and TRBJ1-2, with D perhaps TRBD1 (6 bases). V was pared by 6 bases and J by 6 bases, with 17 bases between. Germline CDR1 and CDR2: SNHLY and FYNNEI. The CDR3 consists of 14 residues. DNA for the CDR3: TGTGCCAGCAGCGACACAGGGCTAGTGGATGGCTACACCTTC. Protein: CASSDTGLVDGYTF.

The chain links TRBV28 to TRBJ2-5; 14 positions match TRBD2. The germline gives CDR1 MDHEN, CDR2 SYDVKM. J was trimmed by 3 bases and V by 5 bases; bases with no gene match: 20. The CDR3 sequence is 21 residues long. This CDR3 is CASSDSVGTSGGRGPKETQYF. DNA for the CDR3: TGTGCCAGCAGTGACAGCGTCGGGACTAGCGGGGGCCGGGGTCCTAAAGAGACCCAGTACTTC.

In this sample, this clonotype turned up many times. J is TRBJ2-5 and V is TRBV11-2; 10 nucleotides line up with TRBD1. CDR3 length: 16 residues. Trimming took 4 bases from V and 5 from J; bases not matched to a gene: 10. The germline gives CDR1 SGHAT, CDR2 FQNNGV. The CDR3 loop reads CASSSGGQGFHETQYF. The CDR3 DNA sequence: TGTGCCAGCAGCTCGGGGGGACAGGGGTTCCACGAGACCCAGTACTTC.

V gene TRBV12-3 or TRBV12-4 combines with J gene TRBJ2-2; D may be TRBD2 (6 bases). Trimming removed 6 bases from V and 7 bases from J, with 12 bases in between. The CDR3 spans 13 residues. The CDR3 DNA follows: TGTGCCAGCAGACTTGGGGGGATCGGGGAGCTGTTTTTT. The encoded protein is CASRLGGIGELFF.

This clonotype was observed at least ten times. The chain has TRBV24-1 and TRBJ2-2; D remains ambiguous. The CDR3 covers 17 residues. From germline, CDR1 is KGHDR and CDR2 SFDVKD. With 4 bases removed from V and 1 base from J, the gap between germline ends came to 15 bases. The CDR3 nucleotides are TGTGCCACCAGTGACTTCCAGGTTAGCAAGAACACCGGGGAGCTGTTTTTT. This encodes CATSDFQVSKNTGELFF.

The chain combines TRBV5-6 with TRBJ2-1; D possibly corresponds to TRBD1 (5 bases). The germline gives CDR1 SGHDT, CDR2 YYEEEE. Trimming shortened V by 6 bases and J by 9 bases, and 10 bases separated the two germline ends. The CDR3 loop spans 11 amino acids. The CDR3 coding sequence is TGTGCCAGCACCCAGGGTGGTGAGCAGTTCTTC. This codes for CASTQGGEQFF.

In its sample, this clonotype was seen a few times. This sequence joins TRBV3-1 and TRBJ2-6; possibly TRBD1 or TRBD2 for D (5 bases each). The CDR3 extends over 16 amino acids. CDR1 LGHDT and CDR2 YNNKEL come from the germline V gene (reference sequence). The ends were cut back, 0 bases at V and 9 bases at J, with 15 bases in the middle. This CDR3 reads CASSQESPEGINVLTF. The CDR3 DNA reads as TGTGCCAGCAGCCAAGAAAGTCCAGAGGGGATCAACGTCCTGACTTTC.

This clonotype was found many times. The rearrangement uses TRBV12-3 or TRBV12-4 and TRBJ2-1; a possible D gene is TRBD2 (5 bases). The CDR3 runs 13 residues. V dropped 7 bases and J dropped 4 bases, with 11 bases sitting between them. In DNA, the CDR3 is TGTGCCAGCAACTGGGAGTTATACAATGAGCAGTTCTTC. Protein: CASNWELYNEQFF.

The chain employs TRBV5-1 and TRBJ1-1, with a tentative D call TRBD1 (5 bases). This CDR3 comprises 12 residues. Trimming took 4 bases from V and 9 from J, leaving 13 bases between them. Germline CDR1 and CDR2: SGHRS and YFSETQ. The CDR3 protein is CASSLGGEKAFF. CDR3 nucleotides: TGCGCCAGCAGCCTGGGGGGGGAAAAAGCTTTCTTT.

This clonotype has more than one count but fewer than ten. This rearrangement joins TRBV20-1 to TRBJ2-5; a weak D match, TRBD2 (6 bases). This CDR3 is built from 13 residues. The V gene lost 6 bases and the J gene lost 7 bases, with 18 bases spanning the gap. CDR1 is DFQATT and CDR2 is SNEGSKA in the germline V gene (reference sequence). DNA of the CDR3: TGCAGTGCAACCGGTTACCGGCGGGGGACCCAGTACTTC. This translates into CSATGYRRGTQYF.

The chain is built from TRBV6-1 and TRBJ1-2; 10 bases fit TRBD1. Germline CDR1 reads MNHNS; CDR2 reads SASEGT. The CDR3 sequence is 15 residues long. Trimming at V came to 5 bases and at J to 3 bases, leaving 6 bases not matched to a gene. Written as DNA, the CDR3 is TGTGCCAGCAGTCCCGAGACAGGGGGCTACTATGGCTACACCTTC. Protein product: CASSPETGGYYGYTF.

The genes are TRBV6-1 and TRBJ2-5; D is possibly TRBD1 (5 bases). Germline V lookup: CDR1 MNHNS, CDR2 SASEGT. This CDR3 contains 14 residues. V was clipped by 6 bases and J by 4 bases, with 15 bases between them. In nucleotides, the CDR3 is TGTGCCAGCAGAGAATTGGCAGGGTTAGAGACCCAGTACTTC. This encodes CASRELAGLETQYF.

This clonotype has more than one count but fewer than ten. The chain recombines TRBV2 with TRBJ2-5; 8 bases are a match to TRBD1. Germline lookup yields CDR1 SNHLY and CDR2 FYNNEI. CDR3 length: 13 residues. Trimming removed 6 bases from V and 5 bases from J; junction bases left unmatched: 5. The CDR3 coding sequence is TGTGCCAGCAGGATCAGGGGGCTGGAGACCCAGTACTTC. Protein sequence: CASRIRGLETQYF.

This chain uses TRBV14 with TRBJ1-6; D gene ambiguous. Trimming stripped 2 bases from V and 10 bases from J, with 9 bases between. Germline V gene lookup returns CDR1 SGHDN and CDR2 FVKESK. The CDR3 is made up of 13 amino acids. CDR3: CASSQTDRSPLHF. CDR3 DNA: TGTGCCAGCAGCCAAACGGACCGATCACCCCTCCACTTT. The full variable domain, its missing parts supplied by reference TRBV14 and TRBJ1-6, is EAGVTQFPSHSVIEKGQTVTLRCDPISGHDNLYWYRRVMGKEIKFLLHFVKESKQDESGMPNNRFLAERTGGTYSTLKVQPAELEDSGVYFCASSQTDRSPLHFGNGTRLTVT.

This clonotype has only one observation. V usage is TRBV6-4 and J usage is TRBJ1-6, with D tentatively TRBD1 (5 bases). Germline loops: CDR1 MRHNA, CDR2 SNTAGT. Trimming pared 3 bases from V and 7 bases from J, leaving 10 bases between. The CDR3 extends over 14 amino acids. In DNA form, the CDR3 reads TGTGCCAGCAGTGAGGGACCTTTCAATTCACCCCTCCACTTT. Its translation: CASSEGPFNSPLHF.

Regarding this clonotype: Since a much larger clone is just one base distant, this may be a read error. This sequence joins TRBV7-8 and TRBJ2-1; 11 bases fit TRBD2. Germline CDR1 and CDR2: SGHVS and FQNEAQ. The CDR3 loop spans 16 amino acids. J gave up 5 bases and V 3 bases, and 6 bases lay outside the gene matches. CDR3 in DNA: TGTGCCAGCAGCTTTCTGGGACTAGCGGAGAACAATGAGCAGTTCTTC. Translating it yields CASSFLGLAENNEQFF.